Described below is a single TCR beta chain sequence and its context. What it binds is not known. Unique molecular identifiers (one per individual cDNA molecule) were attached. TCRdb processed the 5' RACE reads anew with MiXCR; each CDR3 protein has one entry. The table has 55,000 to 85,000 distinct CDR3 sequences, more than 10% seen once. CDR1 is SQVTM, CDR2 ANQGSEA, per germline. CDR3 length: 14 amino acids. Trimming cost V 7 bases and J 0 bases, with 14 bases left between them. This sample is part of a study of early T cells in non-severe SARS-CoV-2 infection. About the research overall: From unsorted whole blood, bulk RNA was sequenced, and the chains remained unpaired. Findings and limits, study-wide: Lookups in VDJdb leaned toward anti-spike CD8 responses and missed private and CD4 specificities.

The rearrangement links TRBV29-1 to TRBJ2-3, with TRBD2 as a possible D gene (5 bases). The origin of this receptor is an adult who was a healthcare worker with PCR-confirmed SARS-CoV-2 infection or an uninfected control (not recorded which). The sample was whole blood. The DNA for the CDR3 is TGCAGCGGGTCCGGACTGGAAAGCACAGATACGCAGTATTTT. The encoded protein is CSGSGLESTDTQYF.